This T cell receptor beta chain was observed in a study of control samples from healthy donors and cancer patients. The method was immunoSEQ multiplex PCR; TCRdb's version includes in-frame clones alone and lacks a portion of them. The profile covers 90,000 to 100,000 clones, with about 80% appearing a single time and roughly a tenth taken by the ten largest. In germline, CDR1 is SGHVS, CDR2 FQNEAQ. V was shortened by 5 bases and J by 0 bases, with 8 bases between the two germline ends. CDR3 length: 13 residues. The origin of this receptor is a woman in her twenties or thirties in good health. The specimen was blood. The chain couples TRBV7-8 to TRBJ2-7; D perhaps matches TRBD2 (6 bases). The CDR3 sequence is CASSRGSSYEQYF. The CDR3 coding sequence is TGTGCCAGCAGCCGGGGGAGCTCCTACGAGCAGTACTTC.